These 24 T cell receptor beta chains came from one sample sequenced in a study of blood T cell repertoires in COVID-19. Profiling relied on immunoSEQ multiplex PCR, and the TCRdb table lists in-frame clones only, not all of them. This repertoire shows about 78,000 clones, about 92% found once; its top ten account for under 1.1%. The sequenced material came from peripheral blood. The source is a woman in her fifties or sixties in a cohort sampled during active COVID-19.

J is TRBJ2-7 and V is TRBV6-1; TRBD1 matches 7 bases. CDR3 size: 14 residues. CDR1 and CDR2 from the germline V gene are MNHNS and SASEGT. The ends lost 3 bases at V and 0 bases at J; junction bases unmatched: 2. This CDR3 reads CASSDGDSSYEQYF. CDR3 sequence (DNA): TGTGCCAGCAGTGATGGGGACAGCTCCTACGAGCAGTACTTC.

J is TRBJ2-3 and V is TRBV14; 7 nucleotides match TRBD2. In germline, CDR1 is SGHDN, CDR2 FVKESK. The V gene end was trimmed by 1 base and the J gene end by 2 bases; junction bases not matched to a gene: 6. The CDR3 sequence is 16 residues long. The CDR3 DNA reads as TGTGCCAGCAGCCAAGTTCGGGGAGGGAACACAGATACGCAGTATTTT. Protein sequence: CASSQVRGGNTDTQYF.

This clone was seen more than once but under ten times. The chain has TRBV14 and TRBJ2-7; 7 nucleotides align to TRBD2. V lost 5 bases to trimming and J lost 5 bases; unmatched junction nucleotides: 6. The CDR3 loop spans 13 amino acids. Germline-derived CDR1 and CDR2 are SGHDN and FVKESK. CDR3 DNA sequence: TGTGCCAGCAGCTTCCGGGACTACAACGAGCAGTACTTC. Translating it yields CASSFRDYNEQYF.

The genes are TRBV6-1 and TRBJ1-2; D is ambiguous. V was trimmed by 1 base and J by 4 bases, leaving 10 bases between them. The CDR3 contains 14 residues. CDR1 is MNHNS and CDR2 is SASEGT in the germline V gene. In DNA, the CDR3 is TGTGCCAGCAGTGAAGGGGGAGACCTCTATGGCTACACCTTC. This gives the protein CASSEGGDLYGYTF.

This rearrangement joins TRBV19 to TRBJ2-1; 9 bases align to TRBD2. V lost 1 base, J lost 8 bases, and 15 bases stayed unmatched. Germline V CDR1 and CDR2: LNHDA, SQIVND (reference sequence). There are 18 residues in the CDR3. CDR3 amino acids: CASSIGAGGRGPIHEQFF. The DNA of the CDR3 is TGTGCCAGTAGTATAGGCGCGGGAGGGCGAGGACCTATCCATGAGCAGTTCTTC. Combining the CDR3 with reference TRBV19 and TRBJ2-1 gives the whole variable domain DGGITQSPKYLFRKEGQNVTLSCEQNLNHDAMYWYRQDPGQGLRLIYYSQIVNDFQKGDIAEGYSVSREKKESFPLTVTSAQKNPTAFYLCASSIGAGGRGPIHEQFFGPGTRLTVL.

This clone occurred a few times. The chain combines TRBV7-3 with TRBJ2-7; tentative D call: TRBD1 (6 bases). Per germline, CDR1 SGHTA and CDR2 FQGTGA. Trimming removed 2 bases from V and 3 bases from J, with 8 bases in between. The CDR3 runs to 13 residues. CDR3 sequence reads: CASSLGDNYEQYF. The CDR3 DNA reads TGTGCCAGCAGCTTAGGGGACAACTACGAGCAGTACTTC.

The chain is built from TRBV18 and TRBJ1-1; D gene unclear. Germline assignment: CDR1 KGHSH and CDR2 LQKENI. The CDR3 contains 14 residues. The ends were cut back, 5 bases at V and 1 base at J, with 11 bases in the middle. CDR3 DNA sequence: TGTGCCAGCTCATCGAATCCGGGGAACACTGAAGCTTTCTTT. This codes for CASSSNPGNTEAFF.

The CDR3 sequence is CASSLESGSNLIQYF. DNA for the CDR3: TGTGCCAGCAGCTTAGAAAGCGGGAGTAATCTCATTCAGTACTTC. The rearrangement links TRBV11-2 to TRBJ2-4; the match to TRBD2 covers 8 bases. The CDR3 consists of 15 residues. J was trimmed by 9 bases and V by 0 bases; bases with no gene match: 7. Germline loops: CDR1 SGHAT, CDR2 FQNNGV.

The CDR3 is CASSFDMSNQPQHF. For the CDR3, the DNA is TGTGCCAGCAGTTTCGACATGAGCAATCAGCCCCAGCATTTT. This chain joins TRBV27 and TRBJ1-5; D is uncertain. Trimming removed 3 bases at V and 1 base at J, with 7 bases between. Germline V gene data show CDR1 as MNHEY and CDR2 as SMNVEV (reference sequence). The CDR3 consists of 14 residues.

V and J are TRBV27 and TRBJ1-5; D not certain. Per germline, CDR1 MNHEY and CDR2 SMNVEV (reference sequence). V was pared by 4 bases and J by 7 bases, with 11 bases between. The CDR3 is 13 amino acids. The CDR3 loop reads CASSWAPGQPQHF. The CDR3 DNA sequence: TGTGCCAGCAGTTGGGCGCCGGGGCAGCCCCAGCATTTT.

The chain recombines TRBV9 with TRBJ1-3; 9 nucleotides match TRBD1. Per germline, CDR1 SGDLS and CDR2 YYNGEE. Losses at the gene ends were 4 bases for V and 3 bases for J; bases not matched to a gene: 8. The CDR3 is 16 residues long. The CDR3 sequence: CASSFGQGSSGNTIYF. Written as DNA, the CDR3 is TGTGCCAGCAGCTTTGGACAGGGGAGTAGTGGAAACACCATATATTTT.

This chain joins TRBV24-1 and TRBJ2-5; a possible D gene is TRBD2 (6 bases). Germline CDR1 reads KGHDR; CDR2 reads SFDVKD. V lost 3 bases, J lost 7 bases, and 17 bases lay in between. This CDR3 contains 15 residues. The CDR3 coding sequence is TGTGCCACCAGTGATGTAGGACTGACCGGGGGGACCCAGTACTTC. It is translated as CATSDVGLTGGTQYF.

CDR3: CATLTGVGEQYF. CDR3 DNA: TGTGCCACCCTGACAGGCGTCGGCGAGCAGTACTTC. This sequence joins TRBV5-4 and TRBJ2-7; D possibly corresponds to TRBD1 (6 bases). CDR1 SGHNT and CDR2 YYREEE come from the germline V gene (reference sequence). This CDR3 contains 12 residues. Trimming pared 9 bases from V and 6 bases from J, leaving 16 bases between.

This clone was detected only a few times. J is TRBJ1-5 and V is TRBV27; D is undetermined. The CDR3 length is 14 residues. V lost 3 bases, J lost 4 bases, and 10 bases lay in between. Germline-derived CDR1 and CDR2 are MNHEY and SMNVEV (reference sequence). CDR3 loop: CASSFTTGNQPQHF. The CDR3 region has the DNA TGTGCCAGCAGTTTTACGACCGGGAATCAGCCCCAGCATTTT.

The V gene is TRBV28, the J gene TRBJ2-2; 7 nucleotides align to TRBD2. The CDR3 is 14 residues long. Unmatched junction bases numbered 7, after V lost 8 bases and J lost 4 bases. Germline CDR1 MDHEN, CDR2 SYDVKM. Written as DNA, the CDR3 is TGTGCCAGCGGAGCGGGGACGTTCACCGGGGAGCTGTTTTTT. It encodes CASGAGTFTGELFF.

This chain links TRBV6-5 with TRBJ1-2, with D unresolved. V lost 4 bases and J 4 bases, leaving 16 bases between the germline ends. Germline CDR1 MNHEY, CDR2 SVGAGI. This CDR3 comprises 15 residues. CDR3 loop: CASSSWAAEGYGYTF. The CDR3, as DNA: TGTGCCAGCAGTTCTTGGGCAGCTGAAGGCTATGGCTACACCTTC.

This chain joins TRBV7-2 and TRBJ2-7; tentatively, D is TRBD1 (7 bases). The CDR3 covers 15 residues. Germline values: CDR1 SGHTA, CDR2 FQGNSA. V gave up 3 bases and J gave up 4 bases, with 16 bases separating them. Here the CDR3 reads CASSLRRGADYEQYF. As DNA, the CDR3 is TGTGCCAGCAGCTTGCGCAGGGGGGCTGATTACGAGCAGTACTTC. Full variable domain (missing parts from reference TRBV7-2 and TRBJ2-7): GAGVSQSPSNKVTEKGKDVELRCDPISGHTALYWYRQSLGQGLEFLIYFQGNSAPDKSGLPSDRFSAERTGGSVSTLTIQRTQQEDSAVYLCASSLRRGADYEQYFGPGTRLTVT.

This clone was counted only a few times. This chain uses TRBV28 with TRBJ1-4; D might be TRBD1 (5 bases). Germline V gene sequence: CDR1 MDHEN, CDR2 SYDVKM. Trimming took 7 bases from V and 8 from J, leaving 20 bases between them. CDR3 length: 15 residues. CDR3 amino acids: CASILSGGLPEKLFF. The CDR3, as DNA: TGTGCCAGCATCTTATCGGGGGGACTCCCCGAAAAACTGTTTTTT.

Only a few counts were recorded for this clone. The chain recombines TRBV28 with TRBJ2-2; a possible D gene is TRBD2 (5 bases). The CDR3 totals 15 residues. The V end lost 6 bases, the J end lost 7 bases, and 18 bases lay between the germline ends. Germline V gives CDR1 MDHEN, CDR2 SYDVKM. The CDR3 protein is CASSARPHRGGELFF. CDR3 in DNA: TGTGCCAGCAGCGCTAGACCCCATCGGGGCGGGGAGCTGTTTTTT.

This clone turned up a few times. DNA for the CDR3: TGTGCCAGCAACCTGGGACTGGCCAATCAGCCCCAGCATTTT. Its protein is CASNLGLANQPQHF. The chain carries TRBV2 and TRBJ1-5; possible D gene TRBD1, 5 bases. Germline lookup yields CDR1 SNHLY and CDR2 FYNNEI. V lost 7 bases and J lost 3, with 13 bases in between. The CDR3 runs 14 residues.

The rearrangement uses TRBV4-1 and TRBJ1-4; 8 bases are shared with TRBD1. The V gene's germline CDR1 is MGHRA and CDR2 YSYEKL. With V trimmed by 1 base and J by 0 bases, 19 bases remained unmatched. The CDR3 length is 22 residues. CDR3 sequence reads: CASSQVVPAGGNQAATNEKLFF. In nucleotides, the CDR3 is TGCGCCAGCAGCCAAGTTGTTCCGGCAGGGGGCAACCAAGCTGCAACTAATGAAAAACTGTTTTTT.

Only a few counts were recorded for this clone. The V and J genes are TRBV7-3 and TRBJ2-2, with a tentative D call TRBD2 (6 bases). The CDR3 totals 16 residues. Germline loops: CDR1 SGHTA, CDR2 FQGTGA. Trimming left V 4 bases short and J 5 bases short, with 17 bases between. CDR3 amino acids: CASSSPMRGRTGELFF. The CDR3, as DNA: TGTGCCAGCAGCTCCCCCATGCGGGGCCGAACCGGGGAGCTGTTTTTT.

The CDR3 is CASSPGLGVYNEQFF. DNA for the CDR3: TGTGCCAGCAGTCCGGGACTTGGTGTCTACAATGAGCAGTTCTTC. The V gene is TRBV6-5, the J gene TRBJ2-1; D is perhaps TRBD2 (6 bases). Between the trimmed V and J ends, which lost 5 bases and 3 bases, there was a span of 14 bases. CDR1 is MNHEY, CDR2 SVGAGI, per germline. The CDR3 consists of 15 residues.

This chain links TRBV7-3 with TRBJ2-3, with a tentative D call TRBD2 (6 bases). From germline, CDR1 is SGHTA and CDR2 FQGTGA. The CDR3 loop spans 12 amino acids. V was pared by 6 bases and J by 10 bases, with 14 bases between. The CDR3, as DNA: TGTGCCAGCAGAGTACCCGGGGGAGCGCAGTATTTT. Translating gives CASRVPGGAQYF.